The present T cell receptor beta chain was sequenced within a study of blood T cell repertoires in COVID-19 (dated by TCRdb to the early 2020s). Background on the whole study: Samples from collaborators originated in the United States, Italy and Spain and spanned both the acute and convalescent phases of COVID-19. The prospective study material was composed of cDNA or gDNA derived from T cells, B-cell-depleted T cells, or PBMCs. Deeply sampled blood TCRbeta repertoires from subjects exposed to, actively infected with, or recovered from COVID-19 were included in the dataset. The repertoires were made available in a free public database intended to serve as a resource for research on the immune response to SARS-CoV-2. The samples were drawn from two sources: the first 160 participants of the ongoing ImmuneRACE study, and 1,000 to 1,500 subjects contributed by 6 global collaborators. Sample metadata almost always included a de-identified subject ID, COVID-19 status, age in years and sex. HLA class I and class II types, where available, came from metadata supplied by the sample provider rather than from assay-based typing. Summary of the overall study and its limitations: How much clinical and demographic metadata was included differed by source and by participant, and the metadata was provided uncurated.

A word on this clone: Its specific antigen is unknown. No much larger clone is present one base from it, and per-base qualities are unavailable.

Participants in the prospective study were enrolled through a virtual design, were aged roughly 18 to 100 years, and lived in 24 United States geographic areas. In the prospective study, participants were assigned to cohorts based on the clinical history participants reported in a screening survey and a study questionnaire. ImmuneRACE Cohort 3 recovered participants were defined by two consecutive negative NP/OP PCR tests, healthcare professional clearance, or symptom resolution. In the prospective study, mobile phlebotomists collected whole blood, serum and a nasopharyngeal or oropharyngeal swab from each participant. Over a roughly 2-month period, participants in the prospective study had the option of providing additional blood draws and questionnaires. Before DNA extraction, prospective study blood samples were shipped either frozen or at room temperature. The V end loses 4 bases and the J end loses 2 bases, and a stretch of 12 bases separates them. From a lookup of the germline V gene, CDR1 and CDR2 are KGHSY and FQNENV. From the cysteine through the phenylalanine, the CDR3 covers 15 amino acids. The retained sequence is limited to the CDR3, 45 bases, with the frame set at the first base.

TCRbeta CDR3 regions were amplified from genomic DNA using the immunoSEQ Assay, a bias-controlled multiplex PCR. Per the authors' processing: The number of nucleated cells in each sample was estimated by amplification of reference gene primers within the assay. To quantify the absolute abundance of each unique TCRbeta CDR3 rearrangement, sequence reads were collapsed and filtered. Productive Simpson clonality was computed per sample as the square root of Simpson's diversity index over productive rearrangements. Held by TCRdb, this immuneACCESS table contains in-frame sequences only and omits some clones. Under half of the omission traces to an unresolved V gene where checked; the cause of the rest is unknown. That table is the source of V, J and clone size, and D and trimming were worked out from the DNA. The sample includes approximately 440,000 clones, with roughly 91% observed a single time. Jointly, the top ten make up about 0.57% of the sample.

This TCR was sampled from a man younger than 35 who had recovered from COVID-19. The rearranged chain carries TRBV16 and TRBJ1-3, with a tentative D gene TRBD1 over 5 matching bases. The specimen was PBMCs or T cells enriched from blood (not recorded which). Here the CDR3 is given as CASSPLGGAGNTIYF. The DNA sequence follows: TGTGCCAGCAGCCCCCTGGGAGGGGCTGGAAACACCATATATTTT.